Each of the 9 T cell receptor beta chains below was sequenced from the same sample in a study of blood T cell repertoires in COVID-19. TCRdb keeps only in-frame clones here, not all; method: immunoSEQ multiplex PCR. The table has 35,000 to 45,000 clones, 65% to 90% seen once. Sequencing was carried out using peripheral blood. Receptor source: a man between 40 and 49 years old with active COVID-19.

This clone was seen a single time. The V call is TRBV30, the J call TRBJ2-7; no clear D gene. V dropped 2 bases and J dropped 7 bases, with 12 bases sitting between them. Looked up from germline, CDR1 is GTSNPN and CDR2 is SVGIG (reference sequence). This CDR3 region has 12 residues. The CDR3 loop reads CAWSTPSGEQYF. The CDR3 region has the DNA TGTGCCTGGAGTACTCCGTCAGGAGAGCAGTACTTC.

V and J are TRBV6-6 and TRBJ1-6; 7 nucleotides agree with TRBD1. From germline, CDR1 is MNHNY and CDR2 SVGAGI (reference sequence). The CDR3 is made up of 16 amino acids. V was clipped by 5 bases and J by 4 bases; unmatched bases: 8. CDR3 bases: TGTGCCAGCAGTCTACAGGGGCCAAGTTATAATTCACCCCTCCACTTT. Protein product: CASSLQGPSYNSPLHF.

The V gene is TRBV7-9, the J gene TRBJ1-5; TRBD1 agrees at 7 bases. The CDR3 is made up of 16 amino acids. Germline-derived CDR1 and CDR2 are SEHNR and FQNEAQ (reference sequence). V was clipped by 3 bases and J by 2 bases; unmatched bases: 7. The CDR3 coding sequence is TGTGCCAGCAGCTTTACAGGACAGGAGGGCAATCAGCCCCAGCATTTT. Its translation: CASSFTGQEGNQPQHF.

The V gene is TRBV14, the J gene TRBJ1-4; D is undetermined. Germline V gene sequence: CDR1 SGHDN, CDR2 FVKESK. This CDR3 contains 15 residues. Trimming stripped 1 base from V and 5 bases from J, with 11 bases between. The CDR3 spells CASSQAAGRNEKLFF. CDR3 sequence (DNA): TGTGCCAGCAGCCAAGCGGCAGGCAGGAATGAAAAACTGTTTTTT.

The chain is built from TRBV30 and TRBJ2-7; D is possibly TRBD2 (6 bases). The V and J ends lost 8 bases and 4 bases respectively, with 15 bases between them. Per germline, CDR1 GTSNPN and CDR2 SVGIG (reference sequence). The CDR3 is made up of 12 amino acids. The CDR3 is CAGGTTTYEQYF. Here the CDR3 DNA reads TGTGCCGGAGGGACGACGACGTACGAGCAGTACTTC.

V gene TRBV6-1 combines with J gene TRBJ1-4, with a weak D call TRBD1 (5 bases). This CDR3 contains 15 residues. The germline V and J ends were trimmed by 2 bases and 8 bases, with 15 bases remaining between them. Germline loops: CDR1 MNHNS, CDR2 SASEGT. The CDR3 sequence is CASSEQAQGGEKLFF. CDR3 in DNA: TGTGCCAGCAGTGAACAGGCCCAGGGAGGCGAAAAACTGTTTTTT.

V and J are TRBV28 and TRBJ2-2, with 8 nucleotides matching TRBD2. Germline V lookup: CDR1 MDHEN, CDR2 SYDVKM. V dropped 5 bases and J dropped 6; count of bases not matched to a gene: 11. CDR3 length equals 16 residues. Here the CDR3 reads CASSPGASGYAGELFF. CDR3 nucleotides: TGTGCCAGCAGTCCCGGGGCTAGCGGGTACGCCGGGGAGCTGTTTTTT.

J is TRBJ1-1 and V is TRBV10-2; 10 nucleotides line up with TRBD1. The germline CDR1 and CDR2 sequences are WSHSY and SAAADI. V dropped 6 bases and J dropped 1; count of bases not matched to a gene: 11. The CDR3 is made up of 17 amino acids. The CDR3 here is CASSLDRGRVKNTEAFF. The CDR3 DNA follows: TGCGCCAGCAGCCTTGACAGGGGGCGAGTAAAGAACACTGAAGCTTTCTTT.

The chain is built from TRBV7-2 and TRBJ1-4, with TRBD1 identical over 7 bases. Germline V gene data show CDR1 as SGHTA and CDR2 as FQGNSA. V shed 2 bases and J 7 bases; nucleotides not matched to a gene: 4. This CDR3 contains 14 residues. The CDR3 nucleotides read TGTGCCAGCAGCTTATCAGGGGGAGCTGAAAAACTGTTTTTT. Its translation is CASSLSGGAEKLFF.